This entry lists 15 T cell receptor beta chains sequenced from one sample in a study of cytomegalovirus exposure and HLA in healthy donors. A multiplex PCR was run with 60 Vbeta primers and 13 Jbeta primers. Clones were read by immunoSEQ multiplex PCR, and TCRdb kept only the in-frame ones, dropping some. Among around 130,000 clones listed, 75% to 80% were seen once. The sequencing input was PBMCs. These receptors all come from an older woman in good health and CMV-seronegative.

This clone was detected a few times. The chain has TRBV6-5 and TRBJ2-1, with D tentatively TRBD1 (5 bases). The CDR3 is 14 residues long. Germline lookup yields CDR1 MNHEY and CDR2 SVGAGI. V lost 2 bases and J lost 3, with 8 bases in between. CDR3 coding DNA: TGTGCCAGCAGTTACGGAAGGGGCTACAATGAGCAGTTCTTC. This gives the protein CASSYGRGYNEQFF.

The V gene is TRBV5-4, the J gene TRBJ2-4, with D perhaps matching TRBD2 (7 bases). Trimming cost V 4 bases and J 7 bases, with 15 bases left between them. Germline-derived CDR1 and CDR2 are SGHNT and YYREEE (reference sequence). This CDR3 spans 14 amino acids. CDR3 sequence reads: CASSPGGGGNIQYF. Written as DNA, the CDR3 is TGTGCCAGCAGCCCGGGGGGAGGGGGGAACATTCAGTACTTC.

The CDR3 bases are TGTGCCAGCAGCTCTAGCGGGGCCGGGGGCGAGCAGTACTTC. Encoded protein: CASSSSGAGGEQYF. This chain uses TRBV7-9 with TRBJ2-7, with 9 bases aligning to TRBD2. The germline CDR1 and CDR2 sequences are SEHNR and FQNEAQ (reference sequence). Germline trimming cut 4 bases from V and 6 bases from J; bases unmatched to any gene: 7. The CDR3 extends over 14 amino acids.

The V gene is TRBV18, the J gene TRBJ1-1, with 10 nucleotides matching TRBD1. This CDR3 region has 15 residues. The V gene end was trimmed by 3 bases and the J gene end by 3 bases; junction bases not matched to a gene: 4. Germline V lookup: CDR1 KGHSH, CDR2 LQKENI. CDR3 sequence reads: CASSPSGTGDTEAFF. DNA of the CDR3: TGTGCCAGCTCACCGTCAGGGACAGGGGACACTGAAGCTTTCTTT.

The CDR3 spells CASNSPGGSYEQYF. The CDR3 region has the DNA TGTGCCAGCAACTCACCAGGGGGCTCCTACGAGCAGTACTTC. V and J are TRBV5-4 and TRBJ2-7, with TRBD1 identical over 7 bases. With V trimmed by 6 bases and J by 0 bases, 6 bases remained unmatched. Germline CDR1 is SGHNT and CDR2 is YYREEE (reference sequence). This CDR3 is 14 amino acids long.

The CDR3 DNA reads as TGCGCCAGCAACAGTAGGGCGGGGGGGTCCTCGGAGACAGATACGCAGTATTTT. It encodes CASNSRAGGSSETDTQYF. The J gene is TRBJ2-3, the V gene TRBV5-1; 9 positions agree with TRBD2. Germline V gene lookup returns CDR1 SGHRS and CDR2 YFSETQ. The V segment lost 6 bases and the J segment 3 bases; nucleotides outside the gene matches: 17. The CDR3 is 18 residues long. Together with reference TRBV5-1 and TRBJ2-3, the CDR3 gives the full variable domain: KAGVTQTPRYLIKTRGQQVTLSCSPISGHRSVSWYQQTPGQGLQFLFEYFSETQRNKGNFPGRFSGRQFSNSRSEMNVSTLELGDSALYLCASNSRAGGSSETDTQYFGPGTRLTVL.

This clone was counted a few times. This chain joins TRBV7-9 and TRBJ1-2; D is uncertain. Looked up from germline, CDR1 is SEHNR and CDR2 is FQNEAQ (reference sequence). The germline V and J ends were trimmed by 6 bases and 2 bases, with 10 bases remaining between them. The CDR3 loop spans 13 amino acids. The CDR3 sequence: CASSVGRNYGYTF. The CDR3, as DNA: TGTGCCAGCAGTGTGGGGAGAAACTATGGCTACACCTTC.

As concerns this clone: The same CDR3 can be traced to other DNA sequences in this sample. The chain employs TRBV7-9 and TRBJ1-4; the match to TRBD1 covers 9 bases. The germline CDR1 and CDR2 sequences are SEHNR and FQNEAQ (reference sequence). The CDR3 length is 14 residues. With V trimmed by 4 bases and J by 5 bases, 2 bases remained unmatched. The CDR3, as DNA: TGTGCCAGCAGCTCCGGACAGGGGAATGAAAAACTGTTTTTT. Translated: CASSSGQGNEKLFF.

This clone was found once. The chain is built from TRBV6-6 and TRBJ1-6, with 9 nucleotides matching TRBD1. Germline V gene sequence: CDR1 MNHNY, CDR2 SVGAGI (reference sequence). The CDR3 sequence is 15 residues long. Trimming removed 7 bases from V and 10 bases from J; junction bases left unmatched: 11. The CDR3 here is CASTTGGTGNSPLHF. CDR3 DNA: TGTGCCAGCACGACGGGTGGGACAGGGAACTCACCCCTCCACTTT.

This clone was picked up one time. CDR3 sequence: CASSQQGAGAYEQYF. The DNA for the CDR3 is TGTGCCAGCAGCCAACAAGGGGCAGGAGCCTACGAGCAGTACTTC. The chain uses TRBV7-9 and TRBJ2-7; tentatively, D is TRBD1 (5 bases). Looked up from germline, CDR1 is SEHNR and CDR2 is FQNEAQ (reference sequence). The CDR3 sequence is 15 residues long. V lost 5 bases and J lost 2, with 16 bases in between.

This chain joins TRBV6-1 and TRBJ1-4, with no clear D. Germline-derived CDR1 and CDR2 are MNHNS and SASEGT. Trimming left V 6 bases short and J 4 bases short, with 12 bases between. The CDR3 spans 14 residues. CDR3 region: CASRSMGSNEKLFF. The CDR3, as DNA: TGTGCCAGCAGGTCAATGGGGAGTAATGAAAAACTGTTTTTT.

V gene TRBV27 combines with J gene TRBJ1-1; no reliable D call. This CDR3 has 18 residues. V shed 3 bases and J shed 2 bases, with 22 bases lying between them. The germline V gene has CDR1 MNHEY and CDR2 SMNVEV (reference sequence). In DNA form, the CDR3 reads TGTGCCAGCAGTTTTTCCATTGGCACGAGGGCTATCAACACTGAAGCTTTCTTT. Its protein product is CASSFSIGTRAINTEAFF.

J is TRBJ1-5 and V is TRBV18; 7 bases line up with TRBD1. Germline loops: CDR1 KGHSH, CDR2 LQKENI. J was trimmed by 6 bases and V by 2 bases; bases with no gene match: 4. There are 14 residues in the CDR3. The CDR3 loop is CASSPTGESQPQHF. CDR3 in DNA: TGTGCCAGCTCACCAACAGGGGAGAGTCAGCCCCAGCATTTT. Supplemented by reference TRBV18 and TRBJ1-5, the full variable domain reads NAGVMQNPRHLVRRRGQEARLRCSPMKGHSHVYWYRQLPEEGLKFMVYLQKENIIDESGMPKERFSAEFPKEGPSILRIQQVVRGDSAAYFCASSPTGESQPQHFGDGTRLSIL.

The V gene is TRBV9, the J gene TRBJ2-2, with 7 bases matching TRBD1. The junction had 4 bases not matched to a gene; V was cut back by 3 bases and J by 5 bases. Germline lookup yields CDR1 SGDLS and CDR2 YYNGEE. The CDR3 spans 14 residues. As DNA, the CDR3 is TGTGCCAGCAGCGGACGACAGGGTACCGGGGAGCTGTTTTTT. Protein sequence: CASSGRQGTGELFF. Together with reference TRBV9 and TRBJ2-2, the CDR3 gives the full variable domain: DSGVTQTPKHLITATGQRVTLRCSPRSGDLSVYWYQQSLDQGLQFLIQYYNGEERAKGNILERFSAQQFPDLHSELNLSSLELGDSALYFCASSGRQGTGELFFGEGSRLTVL.

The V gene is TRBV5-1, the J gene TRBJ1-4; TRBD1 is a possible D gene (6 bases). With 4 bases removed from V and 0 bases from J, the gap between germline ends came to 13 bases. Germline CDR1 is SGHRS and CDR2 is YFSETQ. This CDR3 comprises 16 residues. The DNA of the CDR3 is TGCGCCAGCAGCCTTCCAGGGGTTGCAACTAATGAAAAACTGTTTTTT. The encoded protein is CASSLPGVATNEKLFF. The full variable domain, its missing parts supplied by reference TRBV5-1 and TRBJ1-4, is KAGVTQTPRYLIKTRGQQVTLSCSPISGHRSVSWYQQTPGQGLQFLFEYFSETQRNKGNFPGRFSGRQFSNSRSEMNVSTLELGDSALYLCASSLPGVATNEKLFFGSGTQLSVL.